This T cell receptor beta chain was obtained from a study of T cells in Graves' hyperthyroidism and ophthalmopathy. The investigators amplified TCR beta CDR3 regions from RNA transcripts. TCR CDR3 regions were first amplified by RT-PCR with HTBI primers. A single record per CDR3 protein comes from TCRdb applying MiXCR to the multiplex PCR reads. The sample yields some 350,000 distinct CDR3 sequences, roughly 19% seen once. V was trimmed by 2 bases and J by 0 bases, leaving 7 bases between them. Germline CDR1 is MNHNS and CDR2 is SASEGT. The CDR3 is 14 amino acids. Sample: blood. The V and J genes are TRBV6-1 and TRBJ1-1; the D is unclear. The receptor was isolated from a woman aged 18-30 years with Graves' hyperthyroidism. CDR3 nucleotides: TGTGCCAGCAGTGAACGGATTATGAACACTGAAGCTTTCTTT. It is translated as CASSERIMNTEAFF.